The clone carrying this TCR beta chain was detected many times. This entry is derived from a study of regulatory T cells in long-lasting Graves disease. The time point is: newly diagnosed GD, antithyroid drugs for less than 3 months. Scientists built the TCR library using RNA that was extracted from PBMCs. American Thyroid Association guidelines defined Graves' disease diagnosis. V shed 8 bases and J shed 6 bases, with 18 bases lying between them. Germline assignment: CDR1 MDHEN and CDR2 SYDVKM. This CDR3 has 14 residues. To make TCR beta libraries, researchers used iRepertoire HTBI primers and Arm-PCR of CDR3 regions. TCRdb reanalysed the multiplex PCR reads using MiXCR and keeps one entry per CDR3 protein. The profile shows approximately 480,000 distinct CDR3 sequences, about 16% of them singletons. These data were likewise used in another study, on T cells in Graves' hyperthyroidism and ophthalmopathy. That source reports: Thyroid ultrasound and orbital computed tomography, with clinical symptoms and serum thyroxine and TRAb, informed diagnoses. HTBI primers were employed in a first-round RT-PCR of the TCR CDR3.

Sample: peripheral blood mononuclear cells (PBMCs), taken at new diagnosis, from a patient treated with antithyroid drugs. The sequence was obtained from a man aged 40-49 years with Graves disease. This chain joins TRBV28 and TRBJ2-3; D is possibly TRBD2 (6 bases). The CDR3, as DNA: TGTGCCAGCCGGCGGGGAGCGGAGAGCGATACGCAGTATTTT. This codes for CASRRGAESDTQYF.